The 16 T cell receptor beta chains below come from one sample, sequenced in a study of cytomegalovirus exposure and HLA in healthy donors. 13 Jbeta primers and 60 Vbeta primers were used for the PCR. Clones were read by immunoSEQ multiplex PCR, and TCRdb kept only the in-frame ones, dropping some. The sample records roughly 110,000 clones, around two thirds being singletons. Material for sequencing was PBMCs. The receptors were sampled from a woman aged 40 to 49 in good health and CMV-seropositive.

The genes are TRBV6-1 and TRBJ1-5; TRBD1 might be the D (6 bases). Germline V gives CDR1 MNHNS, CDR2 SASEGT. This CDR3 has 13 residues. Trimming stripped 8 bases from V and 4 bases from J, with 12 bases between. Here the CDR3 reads CASRNRENQPQHF. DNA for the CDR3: TGTGCCAGCCGGAACAGGGAGAATCAGCCCCAGCATTTT.

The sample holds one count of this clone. CDR3 nucleotides: TGTGCCACCAGCAGAGATGGGGCAGGGGGCTTAGATACGCAGTATTTT. The encoded protein is CATSRDGAGGLDTQYF. The chain carries TRBV15 and TRBJ2-3, with TRBD1 matching over 8 bases. V lost 0 bases, J lost 5 bases, and 7 bases stayed unmatched. CDR1 is LNHNV and CDR2 is YYDKDF in the germline V gene (reference sequence). There are 16 residues in the CDR3.

The CDR3 loop reads CASSNPGGTEAFF. The CDR3, as DNA: TGTGCCAGCAGTAATCCAGGGGGGACTGAAGCTTTCTTT. The gene calls are TRBV6-6 and TRBJ1-1, with TRBD1 identical over 7 bases. Germline V lookup: CDR1 MNHNY, CDR2 SVGAGI (reference sequence). This CDR3 comprises 13 residues. V lost 5 bases and J lost 5; bases outside the gene matches: 5.

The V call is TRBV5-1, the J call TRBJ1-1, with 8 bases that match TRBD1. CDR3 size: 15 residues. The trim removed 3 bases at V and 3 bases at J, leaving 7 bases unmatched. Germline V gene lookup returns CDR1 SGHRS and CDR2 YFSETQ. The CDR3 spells CASSSRQGIDTEAFF. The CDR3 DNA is TGCGCCAGCAGCTCACGACAGGGGATTGACACTGAAGCTTTCTTT. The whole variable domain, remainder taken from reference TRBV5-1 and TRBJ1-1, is KAGVTQTPRYLIKTRGQQVTLSCSPISGHRSVSWYQQTPGQGLQFLFEYFSETQRNKGNFPGRFSGRQFSNSRSEMNVSTLELGDSALYLCASSSRQGIDTEAFFGQGTRLTVV.

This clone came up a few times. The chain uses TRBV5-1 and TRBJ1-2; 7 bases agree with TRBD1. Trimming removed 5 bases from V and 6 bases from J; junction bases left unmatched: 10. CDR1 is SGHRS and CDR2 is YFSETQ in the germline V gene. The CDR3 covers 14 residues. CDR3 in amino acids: CASRDGTANDGYTF. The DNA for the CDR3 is TGCGCCAGCAGAGATGGGACAGCAAACGATGGCTACACCTTC.

The CDR3 nucleotides are TGCGCCAGCAGCGCCGGACAGAACTGGCTGAACACTGAAGCTTTCTTT. Encoded protein: CASSAGQNWLNTEAFF. The chain couples TRBV5-1 to TRBJ1-1, with a weak D call TRBD1 (6 bases). Germline V CDR1 and CDR2: SGHRS, YFSETQ. The V end was cut by 4 bases, the J end by 0 bases, with 16 bases between. The CDR3 has 16 amino acids. The variable domain in full, with the rest retrieved from reference TRBV5-1 and TRBJ1-1, is KAGVTQTPRYLIKTRGQQVTLSCSPISGHRSVSWYQQTPGQGLQFLFEYFSETQRNKGNFPGRFSGRQFSNSRSEMNVSTLELGDSALYLCASSAGQNWLNTEAFFGQGTRLTVV.

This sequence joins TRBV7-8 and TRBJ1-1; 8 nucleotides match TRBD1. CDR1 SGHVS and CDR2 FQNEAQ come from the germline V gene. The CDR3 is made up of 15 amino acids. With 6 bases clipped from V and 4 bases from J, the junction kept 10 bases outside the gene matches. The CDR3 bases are TGTGCCAGCAGTTATCAGGGACAGGCTTTCACTGAAGCTTTCTTT. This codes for CASSYQGQAFTEAFF.

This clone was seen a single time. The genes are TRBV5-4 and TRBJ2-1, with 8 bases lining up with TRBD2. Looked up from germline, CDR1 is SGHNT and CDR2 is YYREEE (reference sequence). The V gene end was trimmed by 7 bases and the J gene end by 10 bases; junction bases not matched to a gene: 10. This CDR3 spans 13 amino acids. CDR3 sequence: CASGREGAREQFF. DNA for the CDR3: TGTGCCAGCGGTCGGGAGGGAGCAAGGGAGCAGTTCTTC.

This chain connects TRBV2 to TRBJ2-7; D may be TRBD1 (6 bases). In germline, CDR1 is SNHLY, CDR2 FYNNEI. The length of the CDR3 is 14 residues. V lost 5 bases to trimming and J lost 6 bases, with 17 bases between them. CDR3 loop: CASSSRQVPREQYF. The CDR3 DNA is TGTGCCAGCAGTTCCCGACAGGTTCCGCGCGAGCAGTACTTC.

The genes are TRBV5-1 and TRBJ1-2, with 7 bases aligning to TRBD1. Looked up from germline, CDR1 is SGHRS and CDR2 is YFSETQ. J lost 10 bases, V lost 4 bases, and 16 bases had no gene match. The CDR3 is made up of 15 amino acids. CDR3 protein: CASSLITRTGGYYTF. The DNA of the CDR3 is TGCGCCAGCAGCCTAATAACCAGGACAGGCGGATACTACACCTTC.

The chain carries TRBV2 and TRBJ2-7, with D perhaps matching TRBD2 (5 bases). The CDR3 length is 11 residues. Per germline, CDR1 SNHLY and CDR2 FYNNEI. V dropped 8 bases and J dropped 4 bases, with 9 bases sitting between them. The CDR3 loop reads CASQRVYEQYF. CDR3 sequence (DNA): TGTGCCAGCCAGAGGGTATACGAGCAGTACTTC.

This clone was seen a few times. CDR3 amino acids: CASSLQGTGNTIYF. The CDR3 nucleotides are TGTGCCAGCAGCCTTCAGGGAACTGGAAACACCATATATTTT. V is TRBV9 and J is TRBJ1-3, with D possibly TRBD1 on 5 matching bases. With 4 bases removed from V and 2 bases from J, the gap between germline ends came to 10 bases. The CDR3 consists of 14 residues. Per the germline V gene, CDR1 is SGDLS and CDR2 is YYNGEE. The full variable domain, in which reference TRBV9 and TRBJ1-3 provide the parts outside the CDR3, is DSGVTQTPKHLITATGQRVTLRCSPRSGDLSVYWYQQSLDQGLQFLIQYYNGEERAKGNILERFSAQQFPDLHSELNLSSLELGDSALYFCASSLQGTGNTIYFGEGSWLTVV.

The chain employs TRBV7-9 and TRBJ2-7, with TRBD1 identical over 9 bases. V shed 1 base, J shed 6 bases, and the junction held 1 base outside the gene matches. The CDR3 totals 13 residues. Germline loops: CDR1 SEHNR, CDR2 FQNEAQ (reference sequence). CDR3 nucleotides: TGTGCCAGCAGCTTAGACAGGGGGCGCGAGCAGTACTTC. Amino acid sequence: CASSLDRGREQYF.

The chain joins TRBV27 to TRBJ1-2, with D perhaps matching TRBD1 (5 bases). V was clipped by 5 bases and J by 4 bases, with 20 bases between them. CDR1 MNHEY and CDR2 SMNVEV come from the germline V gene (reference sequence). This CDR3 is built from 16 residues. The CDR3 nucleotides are TGTGCCAGCAGTCTGGGGCGGTTATCGGGCATCTATGGCTACACCTTC. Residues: CASSLGRLSGIYGYTF.

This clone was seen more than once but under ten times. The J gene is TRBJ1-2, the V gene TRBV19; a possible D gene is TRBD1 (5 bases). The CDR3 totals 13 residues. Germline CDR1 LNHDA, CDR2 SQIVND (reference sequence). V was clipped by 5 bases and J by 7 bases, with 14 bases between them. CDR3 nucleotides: TGTGCCAGTAGTGGTGGACATTTTTTTGGCTACACCTTC. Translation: CASSGGHFFGYTF. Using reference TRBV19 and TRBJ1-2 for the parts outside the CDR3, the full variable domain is DGGITQSPKYLFRKEGQNVTLSCEQNLNHDAMYWYRQDPGQGLRLIYYSQIVNDFQKGDIAEGYSVSREKKESFPLTVTSAQKNPTAFYLCASSGGHFFGYTFGSGTRLTVV.

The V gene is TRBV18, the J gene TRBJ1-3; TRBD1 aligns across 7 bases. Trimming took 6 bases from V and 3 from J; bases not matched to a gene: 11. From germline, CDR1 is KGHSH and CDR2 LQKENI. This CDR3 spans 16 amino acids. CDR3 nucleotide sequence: TGTGCCAGCTCGTTGCCGACAGGGCGAAATGGAAACACCATATATTTT. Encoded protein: CASSLPTGRNGNTIYF.